Presented here are 32 T cell receptor beta chains from one specimen sequenced in a study of T cell responses to AZD1222 COVID-19 vaccine. Clones were sequenced by immunoSEQ multiplex PCR, and TCRdb holds only the in-frame ones, with some missing. The data contain 110,000 to 150,000 clones, 88% of them seen just once; the ten biggest clones take up about 3%. Sequencing used peripheral blood, obtained on day 0 of AZD1222 vaccination. Source of these receptors: an adult in good health.

This clone was seen more than once but under ten times. The CDR3 DNA reads TGTGCCAGCAGCTATTGGACAGGAACGAATGGCTACACCTTC. Protein sequence: CASSYWTGTNGYTF. This chain uses TRBV5-6 with TRBJ1-2; TRBD1 matches 7 bases. This CDR3 comprises 14 residues. Germline lookup yields CDR1 SGHDT and CDR2 YYEEEE. With 3 bases clipped from V and 6 bases from J, the junction kept 8 bases outside the gene matches.

This clone was picked up one time. The chain combines TRBV6-5 with TRBJ1-2; the match to TRBD1 covers 7 bases. V shed 2 bases, J shed 2 bases, and the junction held 2 bases outside the gene matches. This CDR3 is 14 amino acids long. The V gene's germline CDR1 is MNHEY and CDR2 SVGAGI. This CDR3 reads CASSYRGRNYGYTF. The CDR3 nucleotides read TGTGCCAGCAGTTACAGGGGGCGGAACTATGGCTACACCTTC.

The CDR3: CASSLGGTENQPQHF. CDR3 sequence (DNA): TGTGCCAGCAGCTTAGGAGGGACAGAAAATCAGCCCCAGCATTTT. The chain links TRBV7-2 to TRBJ1-5; 7 bases line up with TRBD1. V was pared by 1 base and J by 4 bases, with 4 bases of the junction left unmatched. CDR3 length: 15 amino acids. Germline V gives CDR1 SGHTA, CDR2 FQGNSA.

J is TRBJ2-1 and V is TRBV6-1, with TRBD1 matching 8 bases. The CDR3 consists of 14 residues. After removal of 5 bases from V and 8 bases from J, the junction contained 8 bases not matched to a gene. Germline values: CDR1 MNHNS, CDR2 SASEGT. The DNA for the CDR3 is TGTGCCAGCAGTCTCACGGGACAGGTACATGAGCAGTTCTTC. It is translated as CASSLTGQVHEQFF.

The chain employs TRBV7-8 and TRBJ1-2; 8 bases map to TRBD1. Germline values: CDR1 SGHVS, CDR2 FQNEAQ. The J segment lost 8 bases and the V segment lost 1 base, leaving 6 bases of the junction unmatched. The CDR3 runs to 14 residues. The CDR3 here is CASSLVDRDRGYTF. The DNA for the CDR3 is TGTGCCAGCAGCTTAGTGGACAGGGACCGCGGCTACACCTTC.

V is TRBV28 and J is TRBJ1-5, with 8 bases matching TRBD1. The CDR3 loop spans 15 amino acids. The J segment lost 5 bases and the V segment lost 3 bases, leaving 6 bases of the junction unmatched. Germline loops: CDR1 MDHEN, CDR2 SYDVKM. Here the CDR3 DNA reads TGTGCCAGCAGTTTTGGGGAACAGGGGGATCAGCCCCAGCATTTT. Translating it yields CASSFGEQGDQPQHF.

The chain couples TRBV5-5 to TRBJ1-2; the match to TRBD1 covers 8 bases. This CDR3 spans 17 amino acids. Unmatched junction bases numbered 13, after V lost 1 base and J lost 5 bases. Germline-derived CDR1 and CDR2 are SGHKS and YYEKEE (reference sequence). The DNA of the CDR3 is TGTGCCAGCAGCTTGCGGGGACAGGTAAACTCCCGGTATGGCTACACCTTC. It translates to CASSLRGQVNSRYGYTF.

The gene calls are TRBV12-3 or TRBV12-4 and TRBJ1-1; no clear D. This CDR3 region has 11 residues. The germline V and J ends were trimmed by 3 bases and 7 bases, with 6 bases remaining between them. The CDR3 nucleotides read TGTGCCAGCAGTTTGGTCGTTGAAGCTTTCTTT. Protein product: CASSLVVEAFF.

The V gene is TRBV19, the J gene TRBJ1-1, with D possibly matching TRBD1 (5 bases). The CDR3 covers 15 residues. Trimming cost V 6 bases and J 2 bases, with 16 bases left between them. Germline V lookup: CDR1 LNHDA, CDR2 SQIVND (reference sequence). The CDR3 sequence is CASSRVSIENTEAFF. CDR3 DNA sequence: TGTGCCAGTAGCAGGGTCTCGATAGAAAACACTGAAGCTTTCTTT.

The chain recombines TRBV27 with TRBJ1-4, with D unresolved. V dropped 0 bases and J dropped 4 bases, with 15 bases sitting between them. Germline CDR1 MNHEY, CDR2 SMNVEV (reference sequence). The CDR3 contains 17 residues. The CDR3 region is CASSLSGNGGFNEKLFF. The CDR3 coding sequence is TGTGCCAGCAGTTTATCGGGAAATGGAGGATTTAATGAAAAACTGTTTTTT.

The chain recombines TRBV11-2 with TRBJ1-1, with 8 bases matching TRBD1. The CDR3 sequence is 15 residues long. J lost 1 base, V lost 2 bases, and 3 bases had no gene match. Germline CDR1 SGHAT, CDR2 FQNNGV. CDR3 protein: CASSLQGAQNTEAFF. In DNA form, the CDR3 reads TGTGCCAGCAGCTTACAGGGGGCTCAGAACACTGAAGCTTTCTTT.

This chain connects TRBV7-2 to TRBJ2-2; tentatively, D is TRBD2 (5 bases). This CDR3 comprises 14 residues. V was clipped by 9 bases and J by 4 bases, with 15 bases between them. Germline V gene lookup returns CDR1 SGHTA and CDR2 FQGNSA. In nucleotides, the CDR3 is TGTGCCAGGGGGAGCTACACGGGCACCGGGGAGCTGTTTTTT. Its translation is CARGSYTGTGELFF.

This clone occurred once. The V gene is TRBV30, the J gene TRBJ1-3; D is perhaps TRBD1 (5 bases). Trimming shortened V by 0 bases and J by 2 bases, and 11 bases separated the two germline ends. The CDR3 loop spans 15 amino acids. CDR1 is GTSNPN, CDR2 SVGIG, per germline (reference sequence). In nucleotides, the CDR3 is TGTGCCTGGAGTGTACGGAGGGGACCTGGAAACACCATATATTTT. This sequence encodes CAWSVRRGPGNTIYF.

V and J are TRBV3-1 (or the pseudogene TRBV3-2) and TRBJ1-4; tentative D call: TRBD1 (6 bases). In germline, CDR1 is LGHDT, CDR2 YNNKEL (reference sequence). The CDR3 has 17 amino acids. Trimming pared 2 bases from V and 5 bases from J, leaving 18 bases between. CDR3 in amino acids: CASSQSRLRTENEKLFF. DNA for the CDR3: TGTGCCAGCAGCCAATCTCGTTTACGGACAGAGAATGAAAAACTGTTTTTT.

J is TRBJ1-1 and V is TRBV30; possibly TRBD1 for D (6 bases). The germline V and J ends were trimmed by 3 bases and 1 base, with 6 bases remaining between them. CDR3 size: 12 residues. Germline-derived CDR1 and CDR2 are GTSNPN and SVGIG (reference sequence). The CDR3 DNA follows: TGTGCCTGGAGGGGACAGAACACTGAAGCTTTCTTT. Encoded protein: CAWRGQNTEAFF.

The rearrangement joins TRBV6-6 to TRBJ1-5; the D gene is possibly TRBD1 (5 bases). Germline values: CDR1 MNHNY, CDR2 SVGAGI (reference sequence). V gave up 5 bases and J gave up 7 bases, with 21 bases separating them. The CDR3 has 16 amino acids. The CDR3 DNA reads as TGTGCCAGCAGTCCCTCGACTATACCGCGGGGGCAGCCCCAGCATTTT. Amino acids: CASSPSTIPRGQPQHF.

The V gene is TRBV5-8, the J gene TRBJ1-3; no firm D call. Germline values: CDR1 SGHTS, CDR2 YDEGEE. This CDR3 is 14 amino acids long. Trimming left V 1 base short and J 4 bases short, with 9 bases between. The CDR3 protein is CASSLLGSGNTIYF. The CDR3 DNA reads as TGTGCCAGCAGCTTGTTGGGCTCGGGAAACACCATATATTTT.

V usage is TRBV13 and J usage is TRBJ1-1; no reliable D call. CDR1 and CDR2 (germline): PRHDT, FYEKMQ (reference sequence). The V end lost 0 bases, the J end lost 1 base, and 6 bases lay between the germline ends. This CDR3 has 14 residues. The CDR3 nucleotides read TGTGCCAGCAGCTTAGGCCTTTGGAACACTGAAGCTTTCTTT. This codes for CASSLGLWNTEAFF. Looking up the rest from reference TRBV13 and TRBJ1-1 gives the full variable domain: AAGVIQSPRHLIKEKRETATLKCYPIPRHDTVYWYQQGPGQDPQFLISFYEKMQSDKGSIPDRFSAQQFSDYHSELNMSSLELGDSALYFCASSLGLWNTEAFFGQGTRLTVV.

This chain uses TRBV7-9 with TRBJ2-1; D gene uncertain. Germline values: CDR1 SEHNR, CDR2 FQNEAQ (reference sequence). Between the trimmed V and J ends, which lost 5 bases and 8 bases, there was a span of 10 bases. This CDR3 has 12 residues. This chain's CDR3 is CASSLNLYEQFF. The CDR3 region has the DNA TGTGCCAGCAGCCTAAATCTTTATGAGCAGTTCTTC. Supplemented by reference TRBV7-9 and TRBJ2-1, the full variable domain reads DTGVSQNPRHKITKRGQNVTFRCDPISEHNRLYWYRQTLGQGPEFLTYFQNEAQLEKSRLLSDRFSAERPKGSFSTLEIQRTEQGDSAMYLCASSLNLYEQFFGPGTRLTVL.

J is TRBJ1-5 and V is TRBV11-2, with TRBD1 matching 7 bases. There are 13 residues in the CDR3. Germline trimming cut 4 bases from V and 5 bases from J; bases unmatched to any gene: 2. Germline values: CDR1 SGHAT, CDR2 FQNNGV. CDR3: CASSSGTDQPQHF. As DNA, the CDR3 is TGTGCCAGCAGCTCAGGGACAGATCAGCCCCAGCATTTT.

This sequence joins TRBV5-8 and TRBJ2-1; 8 bases fit TRBD2. Trimming took 1 base from V and 6 from J; bases not matched to a gene: 9. This CDR3 spans 16 amino acids. The V gene's germline CDR1 is SGHTS and CDR2 YDEGEE. For the CDR3, the DNA is TGTGCCAGCAGCTTGTGGCTAGCGGGTCCCTCCAATGAGCAGTTCTTC. Amino acids: CASSLWLAGPSNEQFF.

This sequence joins TRBV19 and TRBJ1-5; TRBD1 matches at 7 bases. CDR1 LNHDA and CDR2 SQIVND come from the germline V gene (reference sequence). The junction had 6 bases not matched to a gene; V was cut back by 3 bases and J by 7 bases. The CDR3 totals 14 residues. CDR3 amino acids: CASSIGQGGQPQHF. CDR3 coding DNA: TGTGCCAGTAGTATTGGGCAGGGGGGCCAGCCCCAGCATTTT.

This sequence joins TRBV27 and TRBJ2-1; D gene uncertain. The CDR3 totals 16 residues. Germline CDR1 MNHEY, CDR2 SMNVEV (reference sequence). Trimming stripped 8 bases from V and 3 bases from J, with 20 bases between. The CDR3: CASRSSSLLVYNEQFF. The CDR3, as DNA: TGTGCCAGCCGTTCGAGCAGTCTGTTAGTCTACAATGAGCAGTTCTTC.

The CDR3 loop reads CSVDGTSGRHNEQFF. The CDR3 DNA reads as TGCAGCGTTGACGGGACTAGCGGGAGGCACAATGAGCAGTTCTTC. V is TRBV29-1 and J is TRBJ2-1, with TRBD2 identical over 15 bases. J was trimmed by 5 bases and V by 3 bases; bases with no gene match: 2. Germline V CDR1 and CDR2: SQVTM, ANQGSEA. This CDR3 spans 15 amino acids.

The gene calls are TRBV30 and TRBJ1-4; 9 bases align to TRBD1. Germline V gene lookup returns CDR1 GTSNPN and CDR2 SVGIG (reference sequence). The CDR3 is 14 amino acids. The trim removed 7 bases at V and 0 bases at J, leaving 3 bases unmatched. CDR3 bases: TGTGCCTTTGACAGGGGGGCAACTAATGAAAAACTGTTTTTT. Amino acid sequence: CAFDRGATNEKLFF.

J is TRBJ2-3 and V is TRBV19; 13 bases fit TRBD2. This CDR3 region has 16 residues. From germline, CDR1 is LNHDA and CDR2 SQIVND (reference sequence). Trimming cost V 5 bases and J 14 bases; bases outside gene matches: 16. The CDR3: CASSPGTSGNNGRVYF. CDR3 bases: TGTGCCAGTAGTCCCGGGACTAGCGGGAATAATGGTCGTGTGTATTTT.

The chain links TRBV10-3 to TRBJ2-3, with 7 bases that match TRBD1. Trimming removed 6 bases from V and 2 bases from J; junction bases left unmatched: 8. There are 15 residues in the CDR3. CDR1 is ENHRY, CDR2 SYGVKD, per germline. The CDR3 nucleotides read TGTGCCATCAGACAGGGGAACGGGGCCACAGATACGCAGTATTTT. The encoded protein is CAIRQGNGATDTQYF.

This chain links TRBV9 with TRBJ1-3, with a possible D match to TRBD1 (6 bases). Germline CDR1 and CDR2: SGDLS and YYNGEE. This CDR3 contains 15 residues. Trimming took off 0 bases at V and 4 bases at J, with 11 bases between the two ends. The CDR3 is CASSVEGGRGNTIYF. As DNA, the CDR3 is TGTGCCAGCAGCGTAGAGGGGGGAAGAGGAAACACCATATATTTT.

This clone was counted only a few times. J is TRBJ2-7 and V is TRBV7-9, with D maybe TRBD2 (6 bases). CDR3 size: 15 residues. From germline, CDR1 is SEHNR and CDR2 FQNEAQ (reference sequence). V lost 0 bases, J lost 3 bases, and 12 bases lay in between. In DNA form, the CDR3 reads TGTGCCAGCAGCTTAGCAGGCGCGGGGAGCTACGAGCAGTACTTC. Amino acid sequence: CASSLAGAGSYEQYF.

About this clone itself: Additional DNA sequences in this sample encode the identical CDR3. V usage is TRBV6-2 or TRBV6-3 and J usage is TRBJ1-2; D may be TRBD1 (5 bases). The CDR3 covers 12 residues. V dropped 6 bases and J dropped 1 base, with 6 bases sitting between them. Looked up from germline, CDR1 is MNHEY and CDR2 is SVGEGT. In DNA form, the CDR3 reads TGTGCCAGCAGCCAGGGTAACTATGGCTACACCTTC. Residues: CASSQGNYGYTF.

The chain combines TRBV12-3 or TRBV12-4 with TRBJ2-5; D is perhaps TRBD2 (6 bases). The CDR3 spans 13 residues. Trimming took off 3 bases at V and 7 bases at J, with 12 bases between the two ends. CDR3 loop: CASSLGTEGTQYF. The CDR3 nucleotides are TGTGCCAGCAGTTTGGGGACTGAAGGGACCCAGTACTTC.

The rearrangement joins TRBV6-5 to TRBJ2-2, with D tentatively TRBD2 (6 bases). CDR3 length: 15 residues. Trimming took off 6 bases at V and 2 bases at J, with 13 bases between the two ends. Germline V gene lookup returns CDR1 MNHEY and CDR2 SVGAGI. DNA for the CDR3: TGTGCCAGCAGCATGACGGGACTTAACACCGGGGAGCTGTTTTTT. Residues: CASSMTGLNTGELFF.